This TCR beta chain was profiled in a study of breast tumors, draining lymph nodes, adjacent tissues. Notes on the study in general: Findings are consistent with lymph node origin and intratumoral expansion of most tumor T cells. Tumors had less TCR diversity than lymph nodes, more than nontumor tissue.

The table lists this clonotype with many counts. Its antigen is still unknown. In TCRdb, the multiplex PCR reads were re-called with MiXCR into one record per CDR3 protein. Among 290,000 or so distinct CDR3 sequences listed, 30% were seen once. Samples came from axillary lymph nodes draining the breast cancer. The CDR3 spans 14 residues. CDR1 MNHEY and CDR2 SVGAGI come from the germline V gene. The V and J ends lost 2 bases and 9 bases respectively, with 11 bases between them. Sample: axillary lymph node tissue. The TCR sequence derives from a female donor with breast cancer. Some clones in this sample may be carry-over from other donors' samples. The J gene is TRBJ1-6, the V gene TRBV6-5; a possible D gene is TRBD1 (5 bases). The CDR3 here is CASSYRDWGSPLHF. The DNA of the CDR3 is TGTGCCAGCAGTTACAGGGACTGGGGTTCACCCCTCCACTTT.